The 23 T cell receptor beta chains below were found in one sample sequenced in a study of CD8 T cells in Susac syndrome. Reverse transcription of 0.5 to 1 ug RNA was performed with random hexamers. TCRdb recomputed calls from the immunoSEQ multiplex PCR reads with MiXCR, one row per CDR3 protein. This table has about 90,000 distinct CDR3 sequences, about 96% appearing once. The sequenced sample was CD8+ T cells from PBMCs. The receptors derive from a human donor with Susac syndrome.

The gene calls are TRBV6-6 and TRBJ2-5; no clear D gene. Trimming cost V 0 bases and J 4 bases, with 6 bases left between them. The CDR3 loop spans 13 amino acids. The germline V gene encodes CDR1 MNHNY and CDR2 SVGAGI (reference sequence). The CDR3 DNA reads as TGTGCCAGCAGTTACTCGAGGTTAGAGACCCAGTACTTC. Translating gives CASSYSRLETQYF.

The rearrangement uses TRBV30 and TRBJ1-1; D uncertain. V was shortened by 3 bases and J by 6 bases, with 20 bases between the two germline ends. This CDR3 comprises 15 residues. Germline V gene data show CDR1 as GTSNPN and CDR2 as SVGIG (reference sequence). The CDR3, as DNA: TGTGCCTGGAGACGGTCGAGGTCTAATACGGCTGAAGCTTTCTTT. Translating it yields CAWRRSRSNTAEAFF.

The genes are TRBV4-3 and TRBJ2-5; unclear D gene. CDR3 length equals 16 residues. V dropped 0 bases and J dropped 5 bases, with 16 bases sitting between them. Germline V gene data show CDR1 as LGHNA and CDR2 as YSLEER. The CDR3 DNA follows: TGCGCCAGCAGCCAAGATTACCCCTTAGTAGGGGAGACCCAGTACTTC. Protein sequence: CASSQDYPLVGETQYF.

This sequence joins TRBV3-1 and TRBJ2-6; 9 bases map to TRBD1. The CDR3 has 17 residues. J gave up 0 bases and V 1 base, and 1 base lay outside the gene matches. Germline loops: CDR1 LGHDT, CDR2 YNNKEL (reference sequence). CDR3 sequence: CASSQGQGGSGANVLTF. The CDR3 bases are TGTGCCAGCAGCCAAGGACAGGGGGGCTCTGGGGCCAACGTCCTGACTTTC.

A remark on this clonotype: At one end the junction does not follow the germline gene, possibly because of a read error. The chain carries TRBV7-9 and TRBJ2-7; 7 bases agree with TRBD1. This CDR3 is built from 12 residues. The V gene's germline CDR1 is SEHNR and CDR2 FQNEAQ (reference sequence). The CDR3 sequence is CASSLGQGLHFF. The CDR3 DNA follows: TGTGCCAGCAGCTTAGGACAGGGCCTCCACTTCTTC.

J is TRBJ1-1 and V is TRBV5-1; the match to TRBD1 covers 12 bases. The CDR3 is 14 residues long. Germline-derived CDR1 and CDR2 are SGHRS and YFSETQ. The V segment lost 4 bases and the J segment 7 bases; nucleotides outside the gene matches: 5. For the CDR3, the DNA is TGCGCCAGCAGCAGGGGACAGGGGGCGGATGAAGCTTTCTTT. Its translation: CASSRGQGADEAFF.

The chain couples TRBV20-1 to TRBJ1-2; TRBD1 might be the D (5 bases). The V and J ends lost 0 bases and 9 bases respectively, with 14 bases between them. Germline CDR1 is DFQATT and CDR2 is SNEGSKA (reference sequence). CDR3 size: 13 residues. The CDR3 is CSARDGAGASYTF. The DNA for the CDR3 is TGCAGTGCTAGAGATGGGGCGGGTGCAAGCTACACCTTC.

J is TRBJ1-1 and V is TRBV6-1; D unclear. Trimming cost V 8 bases and J 1 base, with 8 bases left between them. The germline CDR1 and CDR2 sequences are MNHNS and SASEGT. There are 12 residues in the CDR3. The CDR3 DNA reads as TGTGCCAGCCACCGGGGGAACACTGAAGCTTTCTTT. Translated, it gives CASHRGNTEAFF.

The gene calls are TRBV12-3 or TRBV12-4 and TRBJ1-4, with D possibly TRBD1 on 6 matching bases. Deletions cut 4 bases from V and 4 bases from J, with 16 bases between. The length of the CDR3 is 16 residues. DNA of the CDR3: TGTGCCAGCAGTTCGCCACAGGGAGAGGGTAATGAAAAACTGTTTTTT. It codes for CASSSPQGEGNEKLFF.

The DNA of the CDR3 is TGTGCCAGCAGCCCCACAGGGGGCGAGGGCTACACCTTC. As protein: CASSPTGGEGYTF. This sequence joins TRBV5-4 and TRBJ1-2, with 9 bases fitting TRBD1. The CDR3 is 13 amino acids. The germline CDR1 and CDR2 sequences are SGHNT and YYREEE (reference sequence). The V segment lost 4 bases and the J segment 8 bases; nucleotides outside the gene matches: 6.

This chain links TRBV20-1 with TRBJ1-6, with D unclear. The CDR3 length is 18 residues. CDR1 and CDR2 from the germline V gene are DFQATT and SNEGSKA (reference sequence). V lost 3 bases to trimming and J lost 2 bases, with 20 bases between them. The CDR3 protein is CSASPAPGRLTYNSPLHF. The CDR3 nucleotides read TGCAGTGCTAGTCCCGCCCCTGGGAGGTTGACCTATAATTCACCCCTCCACTTT.

The chain couples TRBV5-1 to TRBJ2-6; no clear D gene. CDR1 is SGHRS, CDR2 YFSETQ, per germline. V lost 4 bases to trimming and J lost 4 bases, with 15 bases between them. The CDR3 is made up of 16 amino acids. CDR3 DNA sequence: TGCGCCAGCAGCCCACCTTTGGAAGCAGGGGCCAACGTCCTGACTTTC. This encodes CASSPPLEAGANVLTF.

The chain combines TRBV7-8 with TRBJ1-2, with D possibly matching TRBD1 (6 bases). Germline CDR1 reads SGHVS; CDR2 reads FQNEAQ. This CDR3 has 14 amino acids. V was clipped by 5 bases and J by 2 bases, with 12 bases between them. CDR3 coding DNA: TGTGCCAGCAGCCCATCGACAGGAAACTATGGCTACACCTTC. It yields the protein CASSPSTGNYGYTF.

This chain uses TRBV12-3 or TRBV12-4 with TRBJ1-5, with 7 bases matching TRBD1. The CDR3 runs 15 residues. V trimming: 5 bases; J trimming: 6 bases; junction bases outside the gene matches: 10. CDR3: CASSTADRASQPQHF. The CDR3, as DNA: TGTGCCAGCAGTACTGCCGACAGGGCGAGTCAGCCCCAGCATTTT.

V usage is TRBV19 and J usage is TRBJ2-7; 14 bases are shared with TRBD2. The CDR3 has 17 amino acids. Germline V gives CDR1 LNHDA, CDR2 SQIVND (reference sequence). V shed 4 bases, J shed 0 bases, and the junction held 5 bases outside the gene matches. CDR3 protein: CASSTGTSGGLSYEQYF. The CDR3 DNA reads as TGTGCCAGTAGTACCGGGACTAGCGGGGGCCTCTCCTACGAGCAGTACTTC.

The chain carries TRBV20-1 and TRBJ2-2, with TRBD2 matching 14 bases. The CDR3 covers 14 residues. V shed 3 bases and J 6 bases; nucleotides not matched to a gene: 0. The V gene's germline CDR1 is DFQATT and CDR2 SNEGSKA (reference sequence). CDR3 sequence (DNA): TGCAGTGCTAGGACTAGCGGGGGGGCCGGGGAGCTGTTTTTT. Protein: CSARTSGGAGELFF.

This clonotype was observed once. The chain links TRBV29-1 to TRBJ1-5, with TRBD1 identical over 9 bases. This CDR3 has 13 residues. With V trimmed by 7 bases and J by 5 bases, 6 bases remained unmatched. Germline V CDR1 and CDR2: SQVTM, ANQGSEA. The CDR3 sequence: CSARDRDDQPQHF. CDR3 bases: TGCAGCGCACGGGACAGGGACGATCAGCCCCAGCATTTT.

The chain recombines TRBV28 with TRBJ1-5; D not certain. The CDR3 length is 15 residues. Germline-derived CDR1 and CDR2 are MDHEN and SYDVKM. Trimming shortened V by 5 bases and J by 1 base, and 12 bases separated the two germline ends. The CDR3 spells CASSKSIGSNQPQHF. The CDR3 coding sequence is TGTGCCAGCAGTAAGAGTATTGGGAGCAATCAGCCCCAGCATTTT.

The chain carries TRBV27 and TRBJ2-1, with D possibly matching TRBD2 (7 bases). Per germline, CDR1 MNHEY and CDR2 SMNVEV (reference sequence). V was pared by 6 bases and J by 5 bases, with 23 bases between. This CDR3 has 17 amino acids. DNA of the CDR3: TGTGCCAGCAGCAGGCCTCTACAGGGAGGGGTGGACAATGAGCAGTTCTTC. Its protein product is CASSRPLQGGVDNEQFF.

The CDR3 region is CASSTWRRADGYTF. Written as DNA, the CDR3 is TGTGCCAGTAGTACCTGGAGGCGGGCTGATGGCTACACCTTC. The rearrangement joins TRBV19 to TRBJ1-2; no clear D gene. The V end lost 4 bases, the J end lost 6 bases, and 15 bases lay between the germline ends. This CDR3 has 14 residues. Looked up from germline, CDR1 is LNHDA and CDR2 is SQIVND (reference sequence).

The rearrangement uses TRBV29-1 and TRBJ2-1; tentative D call: TRBD2 (5 bases). Germline CDR1 and CDR2: SQVTM and ANQGSEA. V was clipped by 1 base and J by 10 bases, with 20 bases between them. The CDR3 consists of 15 residues. CDR3 DNA sequence: TGCAGCGTTGAAGGGTCCCCTAGCATGACGGGAGAGCAGTTCTTC. This codes for CSVEGSPSMTGEQFF.

The CDR3 reads CSASGPGHPNTEAFF. CDR3 nucleotide sequence: TGCAGTGCTAGCGGTCCGGGACACCCGAACACTGAAGCTTTCTTT. The chain employs TRBV20-1 and TRBJ1-1, with D possibly matching TRBD1 (6 bases). Deletions cut 3 bases from V and 1 base from J, with 15 bases between. This CDR3 comprises 15 residues. Germline CDR1 is DFQATT and CDR2 is SNEGSKA (reference sequence).

V gene TRBV6-2 or TRBV6-3 combines with J gene TRBJ1-1; D gene unclear. Germline loops: CDR1 MNHEY, CDR2 SVGEGT. This CDR3 comprises 12 residues. V lost 7 bases and J lost 2, with 8 bases in between. CDR3 DNA sequence: TGTGCCAGCAAGACACTAAACACTGAAGCTTTCTTT. It specifies CASKTLNTEAFF.